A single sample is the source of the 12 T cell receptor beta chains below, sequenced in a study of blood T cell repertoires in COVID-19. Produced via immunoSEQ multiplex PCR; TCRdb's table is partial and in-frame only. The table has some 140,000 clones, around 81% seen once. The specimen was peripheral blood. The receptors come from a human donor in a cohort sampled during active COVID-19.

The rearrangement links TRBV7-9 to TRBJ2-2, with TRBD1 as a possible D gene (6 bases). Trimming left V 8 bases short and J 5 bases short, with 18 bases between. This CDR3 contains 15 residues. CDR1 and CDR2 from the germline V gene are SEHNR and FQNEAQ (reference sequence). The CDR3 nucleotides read TGTGCCAGCCAGTCCCTCTGGCAGGGGACCGGGGAGCTGTTTTTT. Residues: CASQSLWQGTGELFF.

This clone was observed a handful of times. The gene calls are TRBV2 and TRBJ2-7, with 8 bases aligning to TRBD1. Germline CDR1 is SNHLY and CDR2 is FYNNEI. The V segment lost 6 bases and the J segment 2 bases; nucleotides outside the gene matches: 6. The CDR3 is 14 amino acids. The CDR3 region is CASRGDRRTYEQYF. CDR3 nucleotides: TGTGCCAGCAGGGGGGACAGGCGTACCTACGAGCAGTACTTC. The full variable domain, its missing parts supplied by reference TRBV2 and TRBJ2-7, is EPEVTQTPSHQVTQMGQEVILRCVPISNHLYFYWYRQILGQKVEFLVSFYNNEISEKSEIFDDQFSVERPDGSNFTLKIRSTKLEDSAMYFCASRGDRRTYEQYFGPGTRLTVT.

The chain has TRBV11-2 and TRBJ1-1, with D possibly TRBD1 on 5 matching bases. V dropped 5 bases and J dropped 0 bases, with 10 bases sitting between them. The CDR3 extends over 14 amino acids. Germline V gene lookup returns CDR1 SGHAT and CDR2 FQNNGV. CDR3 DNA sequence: TGTGCCAGCAGCCCAGGAGGGGTGAACACTGAAGCTTTCTTT. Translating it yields CASSPGGVNTEAFF.

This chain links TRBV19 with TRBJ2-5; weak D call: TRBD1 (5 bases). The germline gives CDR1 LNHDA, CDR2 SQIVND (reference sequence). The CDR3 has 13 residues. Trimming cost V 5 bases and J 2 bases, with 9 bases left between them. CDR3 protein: CASSSTVQETQYF. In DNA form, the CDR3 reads TGTGCCAGTAGTTCGACAGTACAAGAGACCCAGTACTTC.

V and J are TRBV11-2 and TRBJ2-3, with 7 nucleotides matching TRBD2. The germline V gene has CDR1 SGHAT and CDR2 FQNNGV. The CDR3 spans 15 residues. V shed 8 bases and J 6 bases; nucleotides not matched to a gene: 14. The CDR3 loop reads CASDVGGTGADTQYF. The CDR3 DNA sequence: TGTGCCAGCGACGTCGGGGGGACCGGGGCCGATACGCAGTATTTT.

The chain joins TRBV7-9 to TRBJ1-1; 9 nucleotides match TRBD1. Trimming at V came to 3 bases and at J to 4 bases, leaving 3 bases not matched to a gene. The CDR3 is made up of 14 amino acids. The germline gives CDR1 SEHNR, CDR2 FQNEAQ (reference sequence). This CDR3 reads CASSFGQGSTEAFF. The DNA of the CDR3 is TGTGCCAGCAGCTTTGGACAGGGGAGCACTGAAGCTTTCTTT. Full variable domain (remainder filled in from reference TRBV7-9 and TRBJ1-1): DTGVSQNPRHKITKRGQNVTFRCDPISEHNRLYWYRQTLGQGPEFLTYFQNEAQLEKSRLLSDRFSAERPKGSFSTLEIQRTEQGDSAMYLCASSFGQGSTEAFFGQGTRLTVV.

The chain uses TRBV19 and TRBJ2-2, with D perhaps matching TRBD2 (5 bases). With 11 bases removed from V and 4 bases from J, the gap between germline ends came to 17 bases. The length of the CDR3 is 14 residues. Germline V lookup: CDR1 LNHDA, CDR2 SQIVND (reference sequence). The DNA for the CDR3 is TGTGCCTCTGAAAAGGGCCGGGGCACCGGGGAGCTGTTTTTT. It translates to CASEKGRGTGELFF.

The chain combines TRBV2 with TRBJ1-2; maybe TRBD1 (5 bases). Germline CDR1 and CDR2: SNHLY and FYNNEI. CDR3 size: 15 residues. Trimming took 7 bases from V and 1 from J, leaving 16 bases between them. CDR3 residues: CASTLSTEINYGYTF. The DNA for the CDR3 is TGTGCCAGCACCCTCTCGACAGAGATTAACTATGGCTACACCTTC.

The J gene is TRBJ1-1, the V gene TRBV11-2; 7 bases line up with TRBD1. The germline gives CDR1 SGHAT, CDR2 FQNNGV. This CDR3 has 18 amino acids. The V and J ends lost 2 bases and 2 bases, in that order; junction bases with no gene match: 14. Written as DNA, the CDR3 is TGTGCCAGCAGCTTATTAGATGGGACAGCGCCTGCCAACACTGAAGCTTTCTTT. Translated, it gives CASSLLDGTAPANTEAFF.

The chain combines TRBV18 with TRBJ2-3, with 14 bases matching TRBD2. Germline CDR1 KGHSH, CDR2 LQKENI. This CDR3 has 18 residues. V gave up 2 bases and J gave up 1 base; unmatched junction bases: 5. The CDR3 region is CASSPWTSGGTGTDTQYF. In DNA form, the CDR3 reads TGTGCCAGCTCACCATGGACTAGCGGGGGGACTGGCACAGATACGCAGTATTTT. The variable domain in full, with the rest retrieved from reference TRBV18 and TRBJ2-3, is NAGVMQNPRHLVRRRGQEARLRCSPMKGHSHVYWYRQLPEEGLKFMVYLQKENIIDESGMPKERFSAEFPKEGPSILRIQQVVRGDSAAYFCASSPWTSGGTGTDTQYFGPGTRLTVL.

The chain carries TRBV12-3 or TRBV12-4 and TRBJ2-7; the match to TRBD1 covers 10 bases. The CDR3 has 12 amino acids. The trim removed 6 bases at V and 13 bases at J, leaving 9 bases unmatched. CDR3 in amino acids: CASRRPGQGCYF. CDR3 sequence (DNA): TGTGCCAGCAGGCGCCCGGGACAGGGGTGCTACTTC.

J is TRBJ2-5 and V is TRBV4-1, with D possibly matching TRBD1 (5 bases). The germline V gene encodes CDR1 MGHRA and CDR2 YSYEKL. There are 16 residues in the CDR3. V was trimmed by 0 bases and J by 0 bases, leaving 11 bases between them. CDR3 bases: TGCGCCAGCAGCCAAGATTCAGGGCAAGACCAAGAGACCCAGTACTTC. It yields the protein CASSQDSGQDQETQYF.